These 8 T cell receptor beta chains originate from one sample sequenced in a study of metastatic and nonmetastatic thyroid tumors. TCRdb redid the clone calls on the PCR reads using MiXCR. This table has under 45,000 clones, about a sixth appearing once. All patients were untreated before thyroid surgery. The specimen was tumor tissue. All receptors derive from a female donor with papillary thyroid cancer or a benign thyroid nodule (not recorded which). Some clones in this sample may be carry-over from other donors' samples.

The V and J genes are TRBV30 and TRBJ1-3, with 9 bases aligning to TRBD1. The CDR3 spans 15 residues. Germline lookup yields CDR1 GTSNPN and CDR2 SVGIG (reference sequence). V lost 8 bases and J lost 1; bases outside the gene matches: 9. The CDR3 is CATIPGTGSGNTIYF. In DNA form, the CDR3 reads TGTGCCACAATCCCCGGGACAGGGTCTGGAAACACCATATATTTT.

This clone was detected many times. The V gene is TRBV5-1, the J gene TRBJ1-3; 9 positions match TRBD1. V lost 4 bases to trimming and J lost 2 bases; unmatched junction nucleotides: 7. The CDR3 sequence is 16 residues long. Germline lookup yields CDR1 SGHRS and CDR2 YFSETQ. CDR3 DNA sequence: TGCGCCAGCAGCCCCAACAGGGGGCTAACTGGAAACACCATATATTTT. This gives the protein CASSPNRGLTGNTIYF.

This clone was seen at least ten times. This sequence joins TRBV10-3 and TRBJ1-6; the D is unclear. Trimming took off 2 bases at V and 9 bases at J, with 11 bases between the two ends. The CDR3 is 14 residues long. Germline lookup yields CDR1 ENHRY and CDR2 SYGVKD. The CDR3, as DNA: TGTGCCATCAGTGAGACGGGGTCGGGTTCACCCCTCCACTTT. Encoded protein: CAISETGSGSPLHF.

There are many counts of this clone. This same CDR3 is encoded by further DNA sequences in the sample. The chain combines TRBV5-1 with TRBJ1-1, with D maybe TRBD1 (5 bases). CDR1 is SGHRS and CDR2 is YFSETQ in the germline V gene. The V end was cut by 4 bases, the J end by 3 bases, with 16 bases between. The CDR3 has 15 residues. The CDR3 is CASSGRQGGDTEAFF. Here the CDR3 DNA reads TGCGCCAGCAGCGGACGGCAGGGCGGCGACACTGAAGCTTTCTTT.

This clone was seen ten or more times. The chain uses TRBV11-1 and TRBJ2-3; 10 bases are shared with TRBD2. J lost 5 bases, V lost 2 bases, and 4 bases had no gene match. The CDR3 spans 15 residues. Germline values: CDR1 SGHAT, CDR2 FQDESV (reference sequence). This CDR3 reads CASSLSLAGEDTQYF. The CDR3 nucleotides are TGTGCCAGCAGCTTAAGTCTAGCGGGAGAAGATACGCAGTATTTT.

This clone was observed at least ten times. V and J are TRBV11-2 and TRBJ2-7; TRBD2 matches 7 bases. CDR1 SGHAT and CDR2 FQNNGV come from the germline V gene. V lost 5 bases and J lost 5; bases outside the gene matches: 15. The CDR3 covers 16 residues. The CDR3 loop reads CASSPARRAGADEQYF. The CDR3 bases are TGTGCCAGCAGCCCTGCTCGAAGGGCGGGAGCCGACGAGCAGTACTTC. Using reference TRBV11-2 and TRBJ2-7 for the parts outside the CDR3, the full variable domain is EAGVAQSPRYKIIEKRQSVAFWCNPISGHATLYWYQQILGQGPKLLIQFQNNGVVDDSQLPKDRFSAERLKGVDSTLKIQPAKLEDSAVYLCASSPARRAGADEQYFGPGTRLTVT.

In this sample, this clone turned up many times. The same CDR3 can be traced to other DNA sequences in this sample. The V gene is TRBV6-1, the J gene TRBJ2-3, with TRBD2 matching over 7 bases. The CDR3 contains 14 residues. In germline, CDR1 is MNHNS, CDR2 SASEGT. The trim removed 6 bases at V and 2 bases at J, leaving 5 bases unmatched. CDR3 nucleotides: TGTGCCAGCAGACTAGCGCTTAACACAGATACGCAGTATTTT. Protein sequence: CASRLALNTDTQYF.

This clone was detected many times. The chain links TRBV27 to TRBJ2-5, with unresolved D. The germline gives CDR1 MNHEY, CDR2 SMNVEV (reference sequence). Trimming took off 6 bases at V and 6 bases at J, with 17 bases between the two ends. CDR3 length equals 14 residues. CDR3 nucleotides: TGTGCCAGCAGCTCGGCCGGCGGTTCGAAGACCCAGTACTTC. Amino acids: CASSSAGGSKTQYF.